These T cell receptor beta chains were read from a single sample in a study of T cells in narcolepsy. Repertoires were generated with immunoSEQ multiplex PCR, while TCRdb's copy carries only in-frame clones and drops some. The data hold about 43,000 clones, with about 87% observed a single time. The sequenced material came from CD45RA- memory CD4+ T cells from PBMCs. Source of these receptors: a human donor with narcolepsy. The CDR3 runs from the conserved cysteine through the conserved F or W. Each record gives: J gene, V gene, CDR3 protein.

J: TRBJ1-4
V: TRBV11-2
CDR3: CASSSLGGEKLFF

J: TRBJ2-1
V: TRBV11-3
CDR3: CASGRDRGPDNEQFF

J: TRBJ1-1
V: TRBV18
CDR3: CASSPQVGVHTEAFF

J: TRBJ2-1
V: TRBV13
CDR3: CASSGGLANNEQFF

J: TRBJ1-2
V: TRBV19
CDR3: CASTDRFDGYTF

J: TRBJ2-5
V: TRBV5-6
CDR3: CASSSGGSAGGETQYF

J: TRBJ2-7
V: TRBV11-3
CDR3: CASTLGTGGTEQYF

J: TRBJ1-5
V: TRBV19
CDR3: CASSTTGQGEPQHF

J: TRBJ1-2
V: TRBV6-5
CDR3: CASSYRTGLNYGYTF

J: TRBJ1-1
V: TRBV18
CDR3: CASSPGGKDTEAFF

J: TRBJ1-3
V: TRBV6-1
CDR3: CANKGEGPGNTIYF

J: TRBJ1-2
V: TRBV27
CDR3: CASGGAELNGYTF

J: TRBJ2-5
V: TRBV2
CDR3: CASSVGTSGGENRQETQYF

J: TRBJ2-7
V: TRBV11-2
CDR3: CASSTRLAGRSYEQYF

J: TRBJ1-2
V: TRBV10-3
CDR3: CAISESTDSKIPTYGYTF

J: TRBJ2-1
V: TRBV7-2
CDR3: CASSYEYREQFF

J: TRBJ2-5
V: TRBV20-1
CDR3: CSARADETQYF

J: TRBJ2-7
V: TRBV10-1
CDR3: CASSENTGKTYEQYF

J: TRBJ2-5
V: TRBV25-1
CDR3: CASSRSTGTSPRETQYF

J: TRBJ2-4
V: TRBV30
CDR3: CAWTVTGRYIQYF

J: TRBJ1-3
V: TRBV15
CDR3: CATSRDPQVSSGNTIYF

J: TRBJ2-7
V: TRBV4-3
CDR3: CASSQAPSGGSTYEQYF

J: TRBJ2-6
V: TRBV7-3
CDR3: CASSLGGSANVLTF